There are a few counts of the clone carrying this T cell receptor (beta chain). Trimming removed 5 bases from V and 3 bases from J, with 13 bases in between. The germline V gene has CDR1 LGHDT and CDR2 YNNKEL (reference sequence). The length of the CDR3 is 15 residues. As originally analysed: Amplified reference gene primers provided the basis for estimating nucleated cell counts. The protocol was immunoSEQ multiplex PCR, while the TCRdb copy is restricted to in-frame clones and leaves out a portion. V, J and clone size are taken as reported in that table, and D and trimming were inferred from the DNA itself. The table has around 200,000 clones, 80% to 90% seen once. The sample belongs to a study of blood T cell repertoires in COVID-19.

The source of this sequence is a young man with acute COVID-19. The sequenced sample was PBMCs or T cells enriched from blood (not recorded which). V gene TRBV3-1 (or the pseudogene TRBV3-2) combines with J gene TRBJ2-2; tentatively, D is TRBD2 (5 bases). DNA of the CDR3: TGTGCCAGCAGCGACTTACTAGTTGACACCGGGGAGCTGTTTTTT. Translated, it gives CASSDLLVDTGELFF.